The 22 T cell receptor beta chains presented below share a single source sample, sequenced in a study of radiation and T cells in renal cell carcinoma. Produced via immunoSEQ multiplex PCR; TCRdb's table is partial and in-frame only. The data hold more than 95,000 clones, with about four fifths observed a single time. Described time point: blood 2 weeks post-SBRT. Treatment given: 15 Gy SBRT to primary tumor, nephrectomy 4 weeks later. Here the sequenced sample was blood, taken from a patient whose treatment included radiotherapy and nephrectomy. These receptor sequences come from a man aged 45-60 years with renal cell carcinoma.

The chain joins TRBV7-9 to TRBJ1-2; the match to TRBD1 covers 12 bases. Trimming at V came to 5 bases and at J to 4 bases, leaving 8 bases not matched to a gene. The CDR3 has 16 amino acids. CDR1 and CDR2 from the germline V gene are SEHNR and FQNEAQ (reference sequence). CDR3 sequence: CASSNPGTGGGYGYTF. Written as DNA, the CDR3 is TGTGCCAGCAGCAATCCAGGGACAGGGGGCGGCTATGGCTACACCTTC.

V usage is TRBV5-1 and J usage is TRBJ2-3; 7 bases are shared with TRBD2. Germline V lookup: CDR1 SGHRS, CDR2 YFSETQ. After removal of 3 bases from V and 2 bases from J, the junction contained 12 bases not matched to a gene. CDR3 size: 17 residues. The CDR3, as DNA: TGCGCCAGCAGCTGGACTCGTTCTAGCGGTTACACAGATACGCAGTATTTT. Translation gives CASSWTRSSGYTDTQYF.

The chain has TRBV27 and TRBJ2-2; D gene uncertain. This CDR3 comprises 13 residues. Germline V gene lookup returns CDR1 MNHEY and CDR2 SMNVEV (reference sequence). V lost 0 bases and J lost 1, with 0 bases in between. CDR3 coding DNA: TGTGCCAGCAGTTTATCGAACACCGGGGAGCTGTTTTTT. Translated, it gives CASSLSNTGELFF.

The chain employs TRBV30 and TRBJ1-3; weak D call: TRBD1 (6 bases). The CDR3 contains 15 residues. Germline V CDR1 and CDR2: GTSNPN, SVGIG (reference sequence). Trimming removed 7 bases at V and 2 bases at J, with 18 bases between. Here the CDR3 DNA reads TGTGCCTCCTCGGACAGTCCGGAAGCTGGAAACACCATATATTTT. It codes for CASSDSPEAGNTIYF.

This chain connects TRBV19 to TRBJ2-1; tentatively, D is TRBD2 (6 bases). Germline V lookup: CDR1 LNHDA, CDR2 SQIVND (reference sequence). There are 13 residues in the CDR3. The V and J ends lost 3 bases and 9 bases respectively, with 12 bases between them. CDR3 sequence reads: CASSIPGSSEQFF. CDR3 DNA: TGTGCCAGTAGTATTCCCGGGAGTTCTGAGCAGTTCTTC.

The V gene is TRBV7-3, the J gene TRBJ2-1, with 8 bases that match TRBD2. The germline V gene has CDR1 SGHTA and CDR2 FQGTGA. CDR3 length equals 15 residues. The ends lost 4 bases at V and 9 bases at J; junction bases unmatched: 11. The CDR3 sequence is CASSYMSGSQSEQFF. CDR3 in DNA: TGTGCCAGCAGCTACATGAGCGGGAGTCAGAGTGAGCAGTTCTTC.

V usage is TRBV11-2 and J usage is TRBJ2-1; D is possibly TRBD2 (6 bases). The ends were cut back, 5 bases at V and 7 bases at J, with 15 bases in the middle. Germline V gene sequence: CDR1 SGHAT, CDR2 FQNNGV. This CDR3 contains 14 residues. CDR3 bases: TGTGCCAGCAGCAACCCCATGGGGGGAAATGAGCAGTTCTTC. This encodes CASSNPMGGNEQFF.

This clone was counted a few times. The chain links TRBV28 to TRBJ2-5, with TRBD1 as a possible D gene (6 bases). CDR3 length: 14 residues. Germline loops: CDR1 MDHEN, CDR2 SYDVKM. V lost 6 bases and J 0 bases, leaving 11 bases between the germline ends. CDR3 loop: CASSTGTYQETQYF. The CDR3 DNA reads TGTGCCAGCAGCACCGGGACATACCAAGAGACCCAGTACTTC.

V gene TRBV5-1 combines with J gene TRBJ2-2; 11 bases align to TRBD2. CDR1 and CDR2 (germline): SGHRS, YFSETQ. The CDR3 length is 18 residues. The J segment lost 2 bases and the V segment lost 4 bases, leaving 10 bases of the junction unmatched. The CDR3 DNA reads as TGCGCCAGCAGCAAAAACCAAGGGACTAGCGGTAACACCGGGGAGCTGTTTTTT. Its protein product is CASSKNQGTSGNTGELFF. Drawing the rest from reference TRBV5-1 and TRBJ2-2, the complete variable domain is KAGVTQTPRYLIKTRGQQVTLSCSPISGHRSVSWYQQTPGQGLQFLFEYFSETQRNKGNFPGRFSGRQFSNSRSEMNVSTLELGDSALYLCASSKNQGTSGNTGELFFGEGSRLTVL.

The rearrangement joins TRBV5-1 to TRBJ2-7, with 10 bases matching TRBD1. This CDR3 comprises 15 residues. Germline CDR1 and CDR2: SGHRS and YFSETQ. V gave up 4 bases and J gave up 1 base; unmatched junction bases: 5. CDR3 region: CASSRGQGVSYEQYF. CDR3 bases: TGCGCCAGCAGCAGAGGACAGGGGGTGTCCTACGAGCAGTACTTC.

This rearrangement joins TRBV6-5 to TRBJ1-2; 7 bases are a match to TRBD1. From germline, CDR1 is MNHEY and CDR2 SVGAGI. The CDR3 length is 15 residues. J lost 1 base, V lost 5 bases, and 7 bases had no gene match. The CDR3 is CASSSPGTVNYGYTF. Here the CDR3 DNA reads TGTGCCAGCAGTAGTCCCGGGACAGTTAACTATGGCTACACCTTC.

This CDR3 is CASSPEIGATEAFF. The CDR3 DNA follows: TGTGCCAGCTCACCTGAAATCGGCGCCACTGAAGCTTTCTTT. The chain carries TRBV18 and TRBJ1-1, with D hard to call. This CDR3 is built from 14 residues. Trimming cost V 3 bases and J 4 bases, with 12 bases left between them. The germline V gene has CDR1 KGHSH and CDR2 LQKENI. The variable domain in full, with the rest retrieved from reference TRBV18 and TRBJ1-1, is NAGVMQNPRHLVRRRGQEARLRCSPMKGHSHVYWYRQLPEEGLKFMVYLQKENIIDESGMPKERFSAEFPKEGPSILRIQQVVRGDSAAYFCASSPEIGATEAFFGQGTRLTVV.

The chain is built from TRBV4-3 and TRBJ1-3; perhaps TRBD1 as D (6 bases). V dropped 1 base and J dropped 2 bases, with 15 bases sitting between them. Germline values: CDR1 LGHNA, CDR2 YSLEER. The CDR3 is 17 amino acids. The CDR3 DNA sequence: TGCGCCAGCAGCCAAGCCCGCTCGGGGGCGGCTGGAAACACCATATATTTT. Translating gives CASSQARSGAAGNTIYF.

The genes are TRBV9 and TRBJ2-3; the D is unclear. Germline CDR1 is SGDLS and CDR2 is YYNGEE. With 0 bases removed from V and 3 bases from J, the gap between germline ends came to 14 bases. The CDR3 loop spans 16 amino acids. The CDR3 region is CASSVEWRLRTDTQYF. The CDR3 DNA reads TGTGCCAGCAGCGTAGAATGGAGACTCCGGACAGATACGCAGTATTTT.

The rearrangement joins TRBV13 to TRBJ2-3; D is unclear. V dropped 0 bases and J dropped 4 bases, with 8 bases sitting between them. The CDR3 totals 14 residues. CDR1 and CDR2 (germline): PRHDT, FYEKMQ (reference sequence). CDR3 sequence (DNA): TGTGCCAGCAGCTTAGGAGGTAGGCCAGATACGCAGTATTTT. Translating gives CASSLGGRPDTQYF.

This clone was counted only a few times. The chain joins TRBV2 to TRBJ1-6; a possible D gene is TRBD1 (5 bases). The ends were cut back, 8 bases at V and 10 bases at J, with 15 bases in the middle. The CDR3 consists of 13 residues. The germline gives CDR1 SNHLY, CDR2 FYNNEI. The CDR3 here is CASAPRGTSPLHF. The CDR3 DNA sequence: TGTGCCAGCGCCCCCCGGGGCACCTCACCCCTCCACTTT.

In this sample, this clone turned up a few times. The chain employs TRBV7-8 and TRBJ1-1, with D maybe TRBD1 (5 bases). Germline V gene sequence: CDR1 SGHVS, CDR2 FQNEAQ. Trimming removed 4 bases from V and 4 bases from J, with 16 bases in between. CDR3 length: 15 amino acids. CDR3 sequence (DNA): TGTGCCAGCAGCTCACATCAGGGAACGATCACTGAAGCTTTCTTT. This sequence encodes CASSSHQGTITEAFF.

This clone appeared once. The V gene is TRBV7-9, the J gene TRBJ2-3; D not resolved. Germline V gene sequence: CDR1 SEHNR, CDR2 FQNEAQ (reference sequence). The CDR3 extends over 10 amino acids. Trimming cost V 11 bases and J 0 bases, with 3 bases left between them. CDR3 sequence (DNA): TGTGCCTCGAGCACAGATACGCAGTATTTT. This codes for CASSTDTQYF.

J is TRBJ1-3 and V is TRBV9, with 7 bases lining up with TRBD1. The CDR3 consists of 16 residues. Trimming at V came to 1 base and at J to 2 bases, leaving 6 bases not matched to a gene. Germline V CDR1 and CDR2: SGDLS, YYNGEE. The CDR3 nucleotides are TGTGCCAGCAGCGTAAATGCCAGGGGGGCTGGAAACACCATATATTTT. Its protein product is CASSVNARGAGNTIYF.

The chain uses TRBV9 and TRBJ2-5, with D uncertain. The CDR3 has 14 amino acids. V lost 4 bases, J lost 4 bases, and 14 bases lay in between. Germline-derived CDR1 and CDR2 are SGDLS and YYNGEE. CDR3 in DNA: TGTGCCAGCAGCTCGACGGGTTCGGGAGAGACCCAGTACTTC. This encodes CASSSTGSGETQYF.

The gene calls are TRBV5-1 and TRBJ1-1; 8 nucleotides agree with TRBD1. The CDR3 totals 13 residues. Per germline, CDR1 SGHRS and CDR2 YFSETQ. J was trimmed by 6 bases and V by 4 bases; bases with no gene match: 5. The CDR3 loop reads CASSPVDRAEAFF. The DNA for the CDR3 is TGCGCCAGCAGCCCAGTGGACAGGGCTGAAGCTTTCTTT.

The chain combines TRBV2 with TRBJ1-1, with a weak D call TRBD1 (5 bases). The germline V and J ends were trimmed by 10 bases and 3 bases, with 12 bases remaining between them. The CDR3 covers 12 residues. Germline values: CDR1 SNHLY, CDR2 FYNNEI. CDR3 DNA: TGTGCCAAACCCTCGGGGGACACTGAAGCTTTCTTT. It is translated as CAKPSGDTEAFF.